Below, 7 T cell receptor beta chains from the same sample are listed, as sequenced in a study of T cells in Graves' hyperthyroidism and ophthalmopathy. Researchers took RNA transcripts and amplified the TCR beta CDR3 regions from them. The HTBI primer set served for first-round RT-PCR of the TCR CDR3. TCRdb used MiXCR to reprocess the multiplex PCR reads, holding one entry per CDR3 protein. The repertoire holds 130,000 or so distinct CDR3 sequences, with roughly a fifth as singletons. The sequencing input was blood. These receptors originate from a woman aged 50 to 60 with Graves' hyperthyroidism that later progressed to Graves' ophthalmopathy.

The V call is TRBV30, the J call TRBJ2-3, with D uncertain. This CDR3 has 17 amino acids. Trimming left V 0 bases short and J 1 base short, with 17 bases between. Germline V gene data show CDR1 as GTSNPN and CDR2 as SVGIG (reference sequence). The chain's CDR3 is CAWSVPDMARGTDTQYF. As DNA, the CDR3 is TGTGCCTGGAGTGTACCAGATATGGCCAGAGGCACAGATACGCAGTATTTT.

This clonotype was seen only once. The chain links TRBV28 to TRBJ1-1, with 11 bases that match TRBD1. This CDR3 has 15 amino acids. Germline CDR1 MDHEN, CDR2 SYDVKM. With 6 bases clipped from V and 1 base from J, the junction kept 4 bases outside the gene matches. DNA of the CDR3: TGTGCCAGCAGCCGGACAGGGGGCGCGAACACTGAAGCTTTCTTT. Its protein product is CASSRTGGANTEAFF. Using reference TRBV28 and TRBJ1-1 for the parts outside the CDR3, the full variable domain is DVKVTQSSRYLVKRTGEKVFLECVQDMDHENMFWYRQDPGLGLRLIYFSYDVKMKEKGDIPEGYSVSREKKERFSLILESASTNQTSMYLCASSRTGGANTEAFFGQGTRLTVV.

A few counts support this clonotype. This chain connects TRBV7-9 to TRBJ2-2, with 8 nucleotides matching TRBD1. The CDR3 has 15 residues. CDR1 and CDR2 (germline): SEHNR, FQNEAQ (reference sequence). The ends lost 2 bases at V and 5 bases at J; junction bases unmatched: 4. CDR3 region: CASSLQGAGTGELFF. In DNA, the CDR3 is TGTGCCAGCAGCTTACAGGGGGCAGGGACCGGGGAGCTGTTTTTT.

The chain joins TRBV4-2 to TRBJ2-7; possibly TRBD1 for D (9 bases). Trimming removed 3 bases from V and 4 bases from J, with 19 bases in between. This CDR3 contains 16 residues. CDR1 is LGHNA, CDR2 YNFKEQ, per germline. The DNA of the CDR3 is TGTGCCAGCAGCCAGACCCTTAGCGGGACAGGGTACGAGCAGTACTTC. Its translation is CASSQTLSGTGYEQYF.

As to this clonotype: Being one base from a much bigger clone, this may be a read error. The CDR3 does not close with the conserved phenylalanine or tryptophan, likely indicating a read error. The chain carries TRBV6-2 or TRBV6-3 and TRBJ2-1, with D possibly TRBD2 on 7 matching bases. The V end lost 3 bases, the J end lost 7 bases, and 16 bases lay between the germline ends. The CDR3 is made up of 15 amino acids. CDR1 and CDR2 from the germline V gene are MNHEY and SVGEGT. CDR3 nucleotides: TGTGCCAGCAGTTATTCAACCGGGGGGCTGAATGAGCAGTTCCTC. This sequence encodes CASSYSTGGLNEQFL.

This clonotype was counted many times. The rearrangement uses TRBV24-1 and TRBJ1-2, with a tentative D call TRBD1 (5 bases). The CDR3 runs 12 residues. Germline lookup yields CDR1 KGHDR and CDR2 SFDVKD. V dropped 2 bases and J dropped 7 bases, with 7 bases sitting between them. Here the CDR3 reads CATSDWGGGYTF. The CDR3 bases are TGTGCCACCAGTGATTGGGGCGGTGGCTACACCTTC.

J is TRBJ1-2 and V is TRBV6-1; D call uncertain. CDR3 length: 15 amino acids. Germline CDR1 reads MNHNS; CDR2 reads SASEGT. The germline V and J ends were trimmed by 5 bases and 5 bases, with 18 bases remaining between them. As DNA, the CDR3 is TGTGCCAGCAGTCCCTTTAAGGGAAAAGAGTATGGCTACACCTTC. This codes for CASSPFKGKEYGYTF.